A selection of T cell receptor beta chains follows, all from one sample in a study of shared clonotypes between healthy human individuals. Clones were read by immunoSEQ multiplex PCR, and TCRdb kept only the in-frame ones, dropping some. The table has about 1 million clones, about 75% seen once; the top ten hold roughly 1.4%. The sequencing input was memory CD4+ T cells sorted from blood. The receptor set was obtained from a man between 18 and 29 years old in good health. The CDR3 runs from the conserved cysteine through the conserved F or W. The D gene is left open where the match is weak. A row's size may be missing; if present it is once, few, many or a size class.

clone_size | j_call | v_call | d_call | cdr3_aa | cdr3_nt
- | TRBJ2-7 | TRBV10-3 | TRBD1 | CAISELDRAYF | TGTGCCATCAGTGAGCTCGACAGGGCGTACTTC
- | TRBJ2-2 | TRBV6-4 | - | CASSVDWGAGELFF | TGTGCCAGCAGTGTTGATTGGGGTGCCGGGGAGCTGTTTTTT
- | TRBJ2-3 | TRBV5-1 | TRBD2 | CASSLGTSPSTDTQYF | TGCGCCAGCAGCTTGGGGACTAGCCCTAGCACAGATACGCAGTATTTT
once | TRBJ1-1 | TRBV9 | TRBD1 | CASSPLTGQGNTEAFF | TGTGCCAGCAGCCCCTTAACGGGACAGGGAAACACTGAAGCTTTCTTT
- | TRBJ1-1 | TRBV7-2 | - | CASSLDGAHTEAFF | TGTGCCAGCAGCTTAGATGGGGCCCACACTGAAGCTTTCTTT
- | TRBJ2-2 | TRBV10-3 | - | CAISGLAQNTGELFF | TGTGCCATCAGTGGTCTAGCCCAGAACACCGGGGAGCTGTTTTTT
- | TRBJ1-6 | TRBV7-2 | - | CASSLGGNSTPLHF | TGTGCCAGCTCCCTTGGAGGAAATTCCACACCCCTCCACTTT
- | TRBJ2-1 | TRBV30 | TRBD1 | CAWSSGQGHYNEQFF | TGTGCCTGGAGCTCCGGACAGGGACACTACAATGAGCAGTTCTTC
- | TRBJ2-5 | TRBV5-1 | TRBD2 | CASSLAGDKETQYF | TGCGCCAGCAGCTTAGCGGGAGATAAAGAGACCCAGTACTTC
- | TRBJ2-5 | TRBV19 | - | CASSYLRGETQYF | TGTGCCAGTAGTTATCTGAGGGGGGAGACCCAGTACTTC
few | TRBJ1-5 | TRBV6-6 | - | CASSTVIPGQPQHF | TGTGCCAGCAGCACAGTTATACCGGGTCAGCCCCAGCATTTT
- | TRBJ1-2 | TRBV2 | - | CASSNQGSNYGYTF | TGTGCCTCCTCAAACCAGGGGAGTAACTATGGCTACACCTTC
- | TRBJ1-5 | TRBV19 | TRBD1 | CASSRDRAGNQPQHF | TGTGCCAGTAGCAGAGACAGGGCTGGCAATCAGCCCCAGCATTTT
- | TRBJ2-5 | TRBV5-1 | - | CASSVRQEETQYF | TGCGCCAGCAGCGTCCGACAGGAAGAGACCCAGTACTTC
- | TRBJ1-1 | TRBV7-9 | - | CASSSGQPNTEAFF | TGTGCCAGCAGCTCAGGACAGCCTAACACTGAAGCTTTCTTT
- | TRBJ1-4 | TRBV11-2 | - | CASNPKGTRSNEKLFF | TGTGCCAGCAATCCCAAGGGGACCAGGAGTAATGAAAAACTGTTTTTT
many | TRBJ2-1 | TRBV7-2 | TRBD2 | CASSFSGALGEQFF | TGTGCCAGCAGCTTTAGCGGGGCCCTTGGAGAGCAGTTCTTC
- | TRBJ2-6 | TRBV6-1 | - | CASSEQGSGANVLTF | TGTGCCAGCAGTGAACAGGGATCTGGGGCCAACGTCCTGACTTTC
- | TRBJ2-2 | TRBV9 | TRBD1 | CASSVQQGATGELFF | TGTGCCAGCAGCGTACAACAGGGGGCGACGGGGGAGCTGTTTTTT
- | TRBJ2-1 | TRBV2 | TRBD2 | CASSSAGGGNEQFF | TGTGCCAGCAGTTCAGCGGGCGGGGGGAATGAGCAGTTCTTC
many | TRBJ1-2 | TRBV2 | - | CASSERGVRGYTF | TGTGCCAGCAGTGAACGAGGGGTTCGGGGCTACACCTTC
- | TRBJ1-6 | TRBV7-2 | - | CASSLGSGVNSPLHF | TGTGCCAGCAGCTTAGGAAGCGGAGTTAATTCACCCCTCCACTTT
- | TRBJ2-1 | TRBV7-2 | TRBD2 | CASSLALLAGSYNEQFF | TGTGCCAGCAGCTTAGCGCTACTAGCGGGTTCCTACAATGAGCAGTTCTTC
once | TRBJ1-1 | TRBV6-6 | - | CASSLTLTEAFF | TGTGCCAGCAGTTTGACACTCACTGAAGCTTTCTTT
- | TRBJ2-7 | TRBV7-9 | TRBD1 | CASSRGTGAYEQYF | TGTGCCAGCAGCCGCGGGACAGGAGCCTACGAGCAGTACTTC
- | TRBJ1-2 | TRBV6-6 | - | CASKKEPGGNYGYTF | TGTGCCAGCAAAAAAGAACCGGGGGGCAACTATGGCTACACCTTC
- | TRBJ1-2 | TRBV30 | - | CAWRPRGYGYTF | TGTGCCTGGAGGCCGAGGGGCTATGGCTACACCTTC
few | TRBJ1-1 | TRBV18 | - | CASSRAQEAFF | TGTGCCAGCTCGAGGGCACAGGAAGCTTTCTTT